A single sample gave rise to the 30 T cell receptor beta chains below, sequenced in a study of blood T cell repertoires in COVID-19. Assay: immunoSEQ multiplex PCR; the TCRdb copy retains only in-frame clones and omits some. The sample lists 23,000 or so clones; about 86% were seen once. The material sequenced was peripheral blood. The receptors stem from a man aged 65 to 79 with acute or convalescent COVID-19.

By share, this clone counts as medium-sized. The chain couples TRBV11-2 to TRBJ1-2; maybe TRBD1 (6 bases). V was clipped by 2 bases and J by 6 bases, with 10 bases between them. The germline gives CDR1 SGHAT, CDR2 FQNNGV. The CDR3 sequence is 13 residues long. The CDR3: CASSLRGADGYTF. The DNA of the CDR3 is TGTGCCAGCAGCTTACGGGGGGCCGATGGCTACACCTTC.

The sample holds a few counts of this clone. In nucleotides, the CDR3 is TGTGCCAGTAGTTCGCGGGAGGGCCTCGTGACCGGGGAGCTGTTTTTT. Protein: CASSSREGLVTGELFF. This chain uses TRBV19 with TRBJ2-2; 9 nucleotides agree with TRBD2. V lost 5 bases to trimming and J lost 5 bases; unmatched junction nucleotides: 9. CDR1 is LNHDA, CDR2 SQIVND, per germline (reference sequence). CDR3 size: 16 residues.

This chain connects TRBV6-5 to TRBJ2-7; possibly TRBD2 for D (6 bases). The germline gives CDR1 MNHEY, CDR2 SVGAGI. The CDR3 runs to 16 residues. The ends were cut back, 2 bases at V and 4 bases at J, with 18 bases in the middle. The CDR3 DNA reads TGTGCCAGCAGTTACGGGGGTAGGGGAGGAGGATACGAGCAGTACTTC. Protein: CASSYGGRGGGYEQYF.

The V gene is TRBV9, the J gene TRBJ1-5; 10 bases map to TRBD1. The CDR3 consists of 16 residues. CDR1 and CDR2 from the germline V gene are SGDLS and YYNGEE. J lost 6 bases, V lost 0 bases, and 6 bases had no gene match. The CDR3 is CASSVGTGGTGQPQHF. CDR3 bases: TGTGCCAGCAGCGTAGGGACAGGGGGTACGGGTCAGCCCCAGCATTTT. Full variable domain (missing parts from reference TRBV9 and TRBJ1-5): DSGVTQTPKHLITATGQRVTLRCSPRSGDLSVYWYQQSLDQGLQFLIQYYNGEERAKGNILERFSAQQFPDLHSELNLSSLELGDSALYFCASSVGTGGTGQPQHFGDGTRLSIL.

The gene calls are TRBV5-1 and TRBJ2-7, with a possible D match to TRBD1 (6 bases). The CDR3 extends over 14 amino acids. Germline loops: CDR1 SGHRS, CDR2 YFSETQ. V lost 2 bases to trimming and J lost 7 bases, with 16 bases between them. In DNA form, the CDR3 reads TGCGCCAGCAGCTTTCAGACAGGCCTGAGGGAGCAGTACTTC. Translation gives CASSFQTGLREQYF.

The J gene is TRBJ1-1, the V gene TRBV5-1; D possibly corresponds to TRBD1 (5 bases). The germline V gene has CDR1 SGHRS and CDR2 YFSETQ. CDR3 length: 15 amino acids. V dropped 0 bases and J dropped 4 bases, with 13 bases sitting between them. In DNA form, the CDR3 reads TGCGCCAGCAGCTTGGAACCCCAGGGACTCACTGAAGCTTTCTTT. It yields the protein CASSLEPQGLTEAFF. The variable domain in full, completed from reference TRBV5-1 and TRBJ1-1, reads KAGVTQTPRYLIKTRGQQVTLSCSPISGHRSVSWYQQTPGQGLQFLFEYFSETQRNKGNFPGRFSGRQFSNSRSEMNVSTLELGDSALYLCASSLEPQGLTEAFFGQGTRLTVV.

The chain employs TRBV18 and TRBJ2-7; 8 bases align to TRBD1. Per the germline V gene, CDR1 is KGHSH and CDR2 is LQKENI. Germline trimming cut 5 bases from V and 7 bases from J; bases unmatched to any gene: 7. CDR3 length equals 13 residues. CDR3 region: CASSSTRGLEQYF. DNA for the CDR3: TGTGCCAGCTCATCGACCAGGGGGCTTGAGCAGTACTTC.

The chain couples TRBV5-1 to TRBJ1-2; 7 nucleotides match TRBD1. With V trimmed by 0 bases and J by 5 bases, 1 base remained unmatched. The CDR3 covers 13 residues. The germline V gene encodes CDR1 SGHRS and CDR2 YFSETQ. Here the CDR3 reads CASSLGRGYGYTF. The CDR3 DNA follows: TGCGCCAGCAGCTTGGGCAGGGGGTATGGCTACACCTTC. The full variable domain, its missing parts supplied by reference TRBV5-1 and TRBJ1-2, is KAGVTQTPRYLIKTRGQQVTLSCSPISGHRSVSWYQQTPGQGLQFLFEYFSETQRNKGNFPGRFSGRQFSNSRSEMNVSTLELGDSALYLCASSLGRGYGYTFGSGTRLTVV.

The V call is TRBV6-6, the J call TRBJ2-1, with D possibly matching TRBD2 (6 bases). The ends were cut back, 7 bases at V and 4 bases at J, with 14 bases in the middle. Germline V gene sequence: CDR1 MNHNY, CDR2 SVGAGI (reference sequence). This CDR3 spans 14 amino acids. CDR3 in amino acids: CASKLNRGYNEQFF. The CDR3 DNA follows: TGTGCCAGCAAGCTGAATCGGGGGTACAATGAGCAGTTCTTC.

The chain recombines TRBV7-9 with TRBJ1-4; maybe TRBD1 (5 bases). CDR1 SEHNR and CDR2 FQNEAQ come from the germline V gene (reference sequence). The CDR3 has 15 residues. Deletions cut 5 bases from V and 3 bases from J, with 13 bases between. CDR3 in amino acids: CASSPRGGPNEKLFF. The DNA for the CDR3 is TGTGCCAGCAGCCCGCGGGGGGGACCTAATGAAAAACTGTTTTTT.

The CDR3 is CASSFSMTGDTGELFF. In nucleotides, the CDR3 is TGTGCCAGCAGCTTCTCCATGACAGGGGATACCGGGGAGCTGTTTTTT. The gene calls are TRBV5-5 and TRBJ2-2; 8 bases fit TRBD1. Losses at the gene ends were 2 bases for V and 5 bases for J; bases not matched to a gene: 8. The CDR3 contains 16 residues. Germline V gene lookup returns CDR1 SGHKS and CDR2 YYEKEE (reference sequence).

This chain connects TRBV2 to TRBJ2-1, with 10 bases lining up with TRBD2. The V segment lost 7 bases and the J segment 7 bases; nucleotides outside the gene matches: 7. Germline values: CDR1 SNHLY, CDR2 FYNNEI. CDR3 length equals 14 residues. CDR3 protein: CASNGLAVTNEQFF. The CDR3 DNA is TGTGCCAGCAATGGACTAGCGGTTACGAATGAGCAGTTCTTC.

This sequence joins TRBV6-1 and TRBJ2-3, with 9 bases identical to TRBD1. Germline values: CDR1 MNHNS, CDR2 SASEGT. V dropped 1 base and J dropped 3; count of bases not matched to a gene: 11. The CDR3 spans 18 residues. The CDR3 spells CASSEVHGTGLRTDTQYF. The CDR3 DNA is TGTGCCAGCAGTGAAGTTCATGGGACAGGGTTGAGGACAGATACGCAGTATTTT.

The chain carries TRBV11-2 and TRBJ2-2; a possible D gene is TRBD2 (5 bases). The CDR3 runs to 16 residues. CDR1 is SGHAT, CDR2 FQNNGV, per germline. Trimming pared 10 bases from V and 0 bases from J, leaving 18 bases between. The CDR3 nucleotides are TGTGCCACCCCAGCGGAAGCGGCATCGAACACCGGGGAGCTGTTTTTT. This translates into CATPAEAASNTGELFF.

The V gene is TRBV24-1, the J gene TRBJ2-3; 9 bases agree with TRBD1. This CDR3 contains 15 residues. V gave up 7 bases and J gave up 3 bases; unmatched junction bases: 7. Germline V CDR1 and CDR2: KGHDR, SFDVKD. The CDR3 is CATSAGTGLTDTQYF. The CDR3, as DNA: TGTGCCACCAGCGCCGGGACAGGGCTTACAGATACGCAGTATTTT.

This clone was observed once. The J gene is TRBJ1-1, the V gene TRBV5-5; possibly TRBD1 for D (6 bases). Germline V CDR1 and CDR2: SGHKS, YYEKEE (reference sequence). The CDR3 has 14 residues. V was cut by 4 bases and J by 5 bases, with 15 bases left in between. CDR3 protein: CASSPIQGQTEAFF. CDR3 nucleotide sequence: TGTGCCAGCAGCCCAATACAGGGACAAACTGAAGCTTTCTTT.

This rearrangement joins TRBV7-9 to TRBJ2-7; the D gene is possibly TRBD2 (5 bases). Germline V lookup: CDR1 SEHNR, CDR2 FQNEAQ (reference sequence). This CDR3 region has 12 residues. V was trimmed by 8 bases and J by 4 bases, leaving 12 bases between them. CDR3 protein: CASWGATYEQYF. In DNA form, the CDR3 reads TGTGCCAGCTGGGGAGCGACGTACGAGCAGTACTTC. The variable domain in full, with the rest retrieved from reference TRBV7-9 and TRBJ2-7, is DTGVSQNPRHKITKRGQNVTFRCDPISEHNRLYWYRQTLGQGPEFLTYFQNEAQLEKSRLLSDRFSAERPKGSFSTLEIQRTEQGDSAMYLCASWGATYEQYFGPGTRLTVT.

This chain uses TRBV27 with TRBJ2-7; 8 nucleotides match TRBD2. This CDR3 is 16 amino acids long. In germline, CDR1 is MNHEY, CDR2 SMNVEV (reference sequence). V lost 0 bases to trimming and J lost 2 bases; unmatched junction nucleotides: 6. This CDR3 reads CASSLSLSGDTYEQYF. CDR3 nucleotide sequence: TGTGCCAGCAGTTTATCGCTTAGCGGGGATACCTACGAGCAGTACTTC.

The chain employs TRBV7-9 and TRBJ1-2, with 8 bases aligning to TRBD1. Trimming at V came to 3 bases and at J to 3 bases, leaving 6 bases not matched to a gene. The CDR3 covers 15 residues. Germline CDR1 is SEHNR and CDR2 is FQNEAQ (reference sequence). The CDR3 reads CASSFPGGAYYGYTF. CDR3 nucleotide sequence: TGTGCCAGCAGCTTCCCAGGGGGCGCGTACTATGGCTACACCTTC.

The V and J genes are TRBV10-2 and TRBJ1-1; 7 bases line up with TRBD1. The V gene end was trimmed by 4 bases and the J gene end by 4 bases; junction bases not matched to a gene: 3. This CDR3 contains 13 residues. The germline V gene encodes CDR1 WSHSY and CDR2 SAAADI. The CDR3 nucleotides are TGCGCCAGCAGTGGCACAGGGGTCACTGAAGCTTTCTTT. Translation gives CASSGTGVTEAFF.

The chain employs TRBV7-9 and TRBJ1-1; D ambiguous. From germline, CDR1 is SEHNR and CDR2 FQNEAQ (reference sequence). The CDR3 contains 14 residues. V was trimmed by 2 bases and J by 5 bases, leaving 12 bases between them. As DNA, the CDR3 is TGTGCCAGCAGCTTATGGCAGGAGGCTACTGAAGCTTTCTTT. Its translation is CASSLWQEATEAFF.

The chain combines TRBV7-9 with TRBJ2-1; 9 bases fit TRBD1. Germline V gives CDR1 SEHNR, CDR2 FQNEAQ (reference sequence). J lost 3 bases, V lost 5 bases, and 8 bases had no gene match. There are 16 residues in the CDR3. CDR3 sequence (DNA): TGTGCCAGCAGCACCAGACAGGGGGAGATCTACAATGAGCAGTTCTTC. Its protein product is CASSTRQGEIYNEQFF. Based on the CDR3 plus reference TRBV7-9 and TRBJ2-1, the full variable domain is DTGVSQNPRHKITKRGQNVTFRCDPISEHNRLYWYRQTLGQGPEFLTYFQNEAQLEKSRLLSDRFSAERPKGSFSTLEIQRTEQGDSAMYLCASSTRQGEIYNEQFFGPGTRLTVL.

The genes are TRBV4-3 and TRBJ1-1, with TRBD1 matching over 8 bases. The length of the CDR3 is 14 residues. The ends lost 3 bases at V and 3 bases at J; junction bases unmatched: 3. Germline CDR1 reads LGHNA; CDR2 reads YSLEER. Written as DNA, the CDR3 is TGCGCCAGCAGCCAGACAGGGGAGGACACTGAAGCTTTCTTT. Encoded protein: CASSQTGEDTEAFF.

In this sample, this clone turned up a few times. CDR3 residues: CAISDGDREYQPQHF. Written as DNA, the CDR3 is TGTGCCATCAGTGATGGGGACAGGGAATATCAGCCCCAGCATTTT. J is TRBJ1-5 and V is TRBV10-3, with 9 bases lining up with TRBD1. Per germline, CDR1 ENHRY and CDR2 SYGVKD. The CDR3 is made up of 15 amino acids. Trimming cost V 3 bases and J 5 bases; bases outside gene matches: 5.

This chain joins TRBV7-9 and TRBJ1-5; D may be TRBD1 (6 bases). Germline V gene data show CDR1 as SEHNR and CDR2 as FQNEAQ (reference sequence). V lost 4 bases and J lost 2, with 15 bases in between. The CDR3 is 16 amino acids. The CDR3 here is CASSSLEGVGNQPQHF. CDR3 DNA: TGTGCCAGCAGCTCGCTCGAGGGGGTGGGCAATCAGCCCCAGCATTTT. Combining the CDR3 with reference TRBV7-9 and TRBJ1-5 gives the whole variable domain DTGVSQNPRHKITKRGQNVTFRCDPISEHNRLYWYRQTLGQGPEFLTYFQNEAQLEKSRLLSDRFSAERPKGSFSTLEIQRTEQGDSAMYLCASSSLEGVGNQPQHFGDGTRLSIL.

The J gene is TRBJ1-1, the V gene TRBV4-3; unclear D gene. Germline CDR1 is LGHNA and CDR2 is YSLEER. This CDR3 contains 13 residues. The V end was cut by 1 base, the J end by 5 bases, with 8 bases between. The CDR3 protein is CASSQARWTEAFF. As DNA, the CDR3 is TGCGCCAGCAGCCAAGCCAGGTGGACTGAAGCTTTCTTT.

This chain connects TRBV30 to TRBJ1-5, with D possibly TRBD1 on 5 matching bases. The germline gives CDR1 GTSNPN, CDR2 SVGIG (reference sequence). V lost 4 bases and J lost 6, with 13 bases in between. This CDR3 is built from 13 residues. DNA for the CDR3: TGTGCCTGGACGCCGGGGGGGGGTCAGCCCCAGCATTTT. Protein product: CAWTPGGGQPQHF.

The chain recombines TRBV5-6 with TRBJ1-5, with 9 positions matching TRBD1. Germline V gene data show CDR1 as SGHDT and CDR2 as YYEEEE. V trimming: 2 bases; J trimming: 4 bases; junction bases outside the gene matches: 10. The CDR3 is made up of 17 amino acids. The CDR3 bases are TGTGCCAGCAGCTTCGGTAGTGGGACAGGGAGAAATCAGCCCCAGCATTTT. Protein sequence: CASSFGSGTGRNQPQHF.

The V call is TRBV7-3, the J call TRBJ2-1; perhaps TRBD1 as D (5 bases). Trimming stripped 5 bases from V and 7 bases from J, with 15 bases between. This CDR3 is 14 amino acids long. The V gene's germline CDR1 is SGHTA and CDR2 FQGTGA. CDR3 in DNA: TGTGCCAGCAGCCCAGGTGGGCAGGGAAATGAGCAGTTCTTC. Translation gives CASSPGGQGNEQFF.

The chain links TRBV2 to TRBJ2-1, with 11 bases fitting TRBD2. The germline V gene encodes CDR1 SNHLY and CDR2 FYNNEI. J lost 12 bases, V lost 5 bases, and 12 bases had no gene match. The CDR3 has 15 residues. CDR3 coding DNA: TGTGCCAGCAGTTCTAGCGGGGGGCCCCGGGCGCGGCAGTTCTTC. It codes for CASSSSGGPRARQFF.